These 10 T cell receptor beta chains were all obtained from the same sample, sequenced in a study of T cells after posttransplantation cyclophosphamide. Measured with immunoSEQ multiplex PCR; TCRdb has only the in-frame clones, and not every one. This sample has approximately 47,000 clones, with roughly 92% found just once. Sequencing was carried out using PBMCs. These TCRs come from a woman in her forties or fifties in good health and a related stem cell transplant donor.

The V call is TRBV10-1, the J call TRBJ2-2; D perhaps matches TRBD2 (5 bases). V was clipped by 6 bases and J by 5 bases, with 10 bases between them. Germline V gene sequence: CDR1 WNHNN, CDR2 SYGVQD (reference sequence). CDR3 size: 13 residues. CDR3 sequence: CASRATGTGELFF. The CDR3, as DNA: TGCGCCAGCAGGGCCACGGGAACCGGGGAGCTGTTTTTT.

CDR3 sequence (DNA): TGTGCCAGTAGTATCTTCAGGGAGGGCAATCAGCCCCAGCATTTT. It encodes CASSIFREGNQPQHF. The rearrangement joins TRBV19 to TRBJ1-5; D might be TRBD1 (5 bases). Looked up from germline, CDR1 is LNHDA and CDR2 is SQIVND (reference sequence). The CDR3 runs 15 residues. Trimming removed 3 bases from V and 2 bases from J, with 11 bases in between. Drawing the rest from reference TRBV19 and TRBJ1-5, the complete variable domain is DGGITQSPKYLFRKEGQNVTLSCEQNLNHDAMYWYRQDPGQGLRLIYYSQIVNDFQKGDIAEGYSVSREKKESFPLTVTSAQKNPTAFYLCASSIFREGNQPQHFGDGTRLSIL.

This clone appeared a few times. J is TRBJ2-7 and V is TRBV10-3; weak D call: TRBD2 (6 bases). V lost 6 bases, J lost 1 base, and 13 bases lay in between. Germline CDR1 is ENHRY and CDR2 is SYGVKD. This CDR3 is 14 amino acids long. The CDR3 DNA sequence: TGTGCCATCAGGAGGGAGGCGGTTTCCTACGAGCAGTACTTC. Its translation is CAIRREAVSYEQYF.

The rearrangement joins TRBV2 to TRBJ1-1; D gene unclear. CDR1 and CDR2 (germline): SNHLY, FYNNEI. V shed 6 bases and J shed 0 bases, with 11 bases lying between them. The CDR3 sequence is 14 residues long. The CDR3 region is CASRGSRMNTEAFF. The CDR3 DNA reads TGTGCCAGCAGGGGGAGCCGGATGAACACTGAAGCTTTCTTT.

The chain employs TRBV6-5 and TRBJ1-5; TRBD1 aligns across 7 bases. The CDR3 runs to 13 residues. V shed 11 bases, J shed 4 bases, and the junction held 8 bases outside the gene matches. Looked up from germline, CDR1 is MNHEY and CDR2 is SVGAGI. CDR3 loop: CAAKTGTNQPQHF. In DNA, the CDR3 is TGTGCCGCAAAGACAGGGACTAATCAGCCCCAGCATTTT.

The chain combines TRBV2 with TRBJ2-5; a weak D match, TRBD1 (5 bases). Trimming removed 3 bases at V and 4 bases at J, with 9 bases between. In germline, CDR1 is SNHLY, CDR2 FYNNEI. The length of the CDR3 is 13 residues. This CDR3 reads CASSDRVGETQYF. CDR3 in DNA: TGTGCCAGCAGTGACAGGGTCGGAGAGACCCAGTACTTC.

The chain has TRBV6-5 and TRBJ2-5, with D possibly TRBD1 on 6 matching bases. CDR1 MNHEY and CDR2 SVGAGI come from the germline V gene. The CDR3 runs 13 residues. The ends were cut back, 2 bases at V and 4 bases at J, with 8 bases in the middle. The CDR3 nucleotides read TGTGCCAGCAGTTACCTGGGGGCAGAGACCCAGTACTTC. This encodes CASSYLGAETQYF.

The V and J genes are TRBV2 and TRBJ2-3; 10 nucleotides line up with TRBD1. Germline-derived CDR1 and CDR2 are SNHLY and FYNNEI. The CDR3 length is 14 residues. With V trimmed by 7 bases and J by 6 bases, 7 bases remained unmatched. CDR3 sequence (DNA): TGTGCCAGCACTATGGGACAGGGGACCGATACGCAGTATTTT. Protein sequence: CASTMGQGTDTQYF.

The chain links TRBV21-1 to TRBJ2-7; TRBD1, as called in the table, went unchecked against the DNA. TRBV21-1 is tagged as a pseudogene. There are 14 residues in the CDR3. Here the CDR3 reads CASSRRTGGYEQYF. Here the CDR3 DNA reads TGTGCCAGCAGCCGACGGACAGGTGGCTACGAGCAGTACTTC.

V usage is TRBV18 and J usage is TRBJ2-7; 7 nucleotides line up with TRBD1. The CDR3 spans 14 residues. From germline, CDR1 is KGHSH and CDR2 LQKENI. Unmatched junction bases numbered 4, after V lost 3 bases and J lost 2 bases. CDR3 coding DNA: TGTGCCAGCTCACCGGGACAGCCTACCTACGAGCAGTACTTC. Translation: CASSPGQPTYEQYF.